Listed here are 24 T cell receptor beta chains from one sample, sequenced in a study of blood T cell repertoires in COVID-19. Libraries were prepared by immunoSEQ multiplex PCR; TCRdb keeps only in-frame clonotypes and omits some of them. The table shows approximately 82,000 clones, with around 89% occurring only once. Sequencing was done on a sample of PBMCs or T cells enriched from blood (not recorded which). The receptors shown here come from a woman between 45 and 65 years old with acute COVID-19.

This clone was observed a single time. The chain has TRBV24-1 and TRBJ1-2; D might be TRBD1 (5 bases). The CDR3 length is 15 residues. Trimming took 5 bases from V and 4 from J, leaving 16 bases between them. Germline V CDR1 and CDR2: KGHDR, SFDVKD. This CDR3 reads CATSGIGEGGYGYTF. The CDR3 DNA reads as TGTGCCACCAGTGGAATAGGGGAGGGCGGCTATGGCTACACCTTC.

The V and J genes are TRBV5-1 and TRBJ1-3, with TRBD1 matching over 8 bases. The V gene's germline CDR1 is SGHRS and CDR2 YFSETQ. Trimming removed 4 bases from V and 2 bases from J; junction bases left unmatched: 5. This CDR3 spans 15 amino acids. This CDR3 reads CASSRGTGAGNTIYF. The CDR3 DNA is TGCGCCAGCAGCAGGGGGACAGGCGCTGGAAACACCATATATTTT.

The V gene is TRBV19, the J gene TRBJ2-5, with 11 bases fitting TRBD2. The germline gives CDR1 LNHDA, CDR2 SQIVND (reference sequence). V lost 7 bases, J lost 3 bases, and 19 bases stayed unmatched. The CDR3 extends over 19 amino acids. This chain's CDR3 is CASMCSVRGRGLAEETQYF. The DNA of the CDR3 is TGTGCCAGTATGTGTTCGGTCAGGGGCAGGGGACTAGCGGAAGAGACCCAGTACTTC.

V is TRBV19 and J is TRBJ2-3; TRBD2 matches at 7 bases. Germline CDR1 and CDR2: LNHDA and SQIVND (reference sequence). This CDR3 region has 14 residues. Germline trimming cut 5 bases from V and 4 bases from J; bases unmatched to any gene: 6. The CDR3 coding sequence is TGTGCCAGTAGTTCCAGCGGGATGGCAGATACGCAGTATTTT. This gives the protein CASSSSGMADTQYF.

The V and J genes are TRBV3-1 (or the pseudogene TRBV3-2) and TRBJ2-7; D perhaps matches TRBD1 (5 bases). The CDR3 has 12 residues. Germline assignment: CDR1 LGHDT and CDR2 YNNKEL (reference sequence). Trimming removed 4 bases from V and 6 bases from J, with 10 bases in between. CDR3 DNA sequence: TGTGCCAGCAGCCGGACCAGGGTCGAGCAGTACTTC. Translated: CASSRTRVEQYF.

The chain employs TRBV9 and TRBJ1-2; TRBD1 aligns across 8 bases. The CDR3 contains 15 residues. Germline CDR1 SGDLS, CDR2 YYNGEE. Trimming removed 0 bases from V and 8 bases from J; junction bases left unmatched: 9. Written as DNA, the CDR3 is TGTGCCAGCAGCGTAGGACAGGGGAGGTTCGAGGGCTACACCTTC. As protein: CASSVGQGRFEGYTF.

The chain links TRBV5-1 to TRBJ1-4; a weak D match, TRBD1 (5 bases). Trimming shortened V by 4 bases and J by 5 bases, and 18 bases separated the two germline ends. Germline V CDR1 and CDR2: SGHRS, YFSETQ. CDR3 length: 16 amino acids. The CDR3 reads CASSLRAGRGNEKLFF. CDR3 coding DNA: TGCGCCAGCAGCCTAAGAGCAGGGCGTGGGAATGAAAAACTGTTTTTT.

The rearrangement joins TRBV27 to TRBJ2-1; TRBD2 agrees at 8 bases. V lost 7 bases to trimming and J lost 2 bases; unmatched junction nucleotides: 7. Germline CDR1 MNHEY, CDR2 SMNVEV (reference sequence). The CDR3 is 15 amino acids. CDR3 in DNA: TGTGCCAGCAACCCGGGGGGGAGGACCTACAATGAGCAGTTCTTC. Its translation is CASNPGGRTYNEQFF.

The chain carries TRBV27 and TRBJ1-4; 10 nucleotides align to TRBD1. The junction had 4 bases not matched to a gene; V was cut back by 5 bases and J by 10 bases. From germline, CDR1 is MNHEY and CDR2 SMNVEV (reference sequence). This CDR3 region has 13 residues. The CDR3 DNA sequence: TGTGCCAGCAGTGGACAGGGGGGTGGAAAACTGTTTTTT. It is translated as CASSGQGGGKLFF.

CDR3 DNA: TGTGCCAGCAGTATGACAGTGAACACTGAAGCTTTCTTT. Protein product: CASSMTVNTEAFF. The chain joins TRBV12-3 or TRBV12-4 to TRBJ1-1; D possibly corresponds to TRBD1 (5 bases). V lost 5 bases, J lost 0 bases, and 7 bases lay in between. The CDR3 runs 13 residues.

J is TRBJ2-7 and V is TRBV7-8; 8 nucleotides agree with TRBD2. With 5 bases clipped from V and 4 bases from J, the junction kept 4 bases outside the gene matches. The CDR3 totals 13 residues. Germline lookup yields CDR1 SGHVS and CDR2 FQNEAQ. The CDR3 DNA reads as TGTGCCAGCAGCCGAGCGGGAGCATACGAGCAGTACTTC. It translates to CASSRAGAYEQYF. The variable domain in full, with the rest retrieved from reference TRBV7-8 and TRBJ2-7, is GAGVSQSPRYKVAKRGQDVALRCDPISGHVSLFWYQQALGQGPEFLTYFQNEAQLDKSGLPSDRFFAERPEGSVSTLKIQRTQQEDSAVYLCASSRAGAYEQYFGPGTRLTVT.

This rearrangement joins TRBV6-5 to TRBJ2-1; D call uncertain. This CDR3 comprises 15 residues. Trimming stripped 7 bases from V and 0 bases from J, with 13 bases between. From germline, CDR1 is MNHEY and CDR2 SVGAGI. CDR3 sequence reads: CASTRGAYSYNEQFF. CDR3 nucleotides: TGTGCCAGCACTCGAGGAGCTTACTCCTACAATGAGCAGTTCTTC.

The gene calls are TRBV7-2 and TRBJ2-3; 8 bases are a match to TRBD2. Germline lookup yields CDR1 SGHTA and CDR2 FQGNSA. This CDR3 is built from 17 residues. J lost 4 bases, V lost 1 base, and 10 bases had no gene match. The CDR3 region has the DNA TGTGCCAGCAGCTTAGGGGCCGGGACTAGTGAAGCAGATACGCAGTATTTT. As protein: CASSLGAGTSEADTQYF. Drawing the rest from reference TRBV7-2 and TRBJ2-3, the complete variable domain is GAGVSQSPSNKVTEKGKDVELRCDPISGHTALYWYRQSLGQGLEFLIYFQGNSAPDKSGLPSDRFSAERTGGSVSTLTIQRTQQEDSAVYLCASSLGAGTSEADTQYFGPGTRLTVL.

The J gene is TRBJ1-2, the V gene TRBV5-1; possible D gene TRBD1, 6 bases. The germline CDR1 and CDR2 sequences are SGHRS and YFSETQ. Trimming stripped 4 bases from V and 8 bases from J, with 18 bases between. The CDR3 has 14 residues. The CDR3 region has the DNA TGCGCCAGCAGCCCCCGGACCGGCCAGGGGGGCTACACCTTC. Encoded protein: CASSPRTGQGGYTF.

The chain recombines TRBV16 with TRBJ1-2, with 10 bases lining up with TRBD1. Trimming at V came to 1 base and at J to 12 bases, leaving 8 bases not matched to a gene. This CDR3 is built from 14 residues. The germline gives CDR1 KGHSY, CDR2 FQNENV. CDR3 sequence reads: CASSQFRGQGSNTF. The CDR3 nucleotides are TGTGCCAGCAGCCAATTCAGGGGACAGGGGAGTAACACCTTC.

This sequence joins TRBV4-1 and TRBJ2-5; 10 bases line up with TRBD2. The V and J ends lost 4 bases and 1 base, in that order; junction bases with no gene match: 3. Germline values: CDR1 MGHRA, CDR2 YSYEKL. The CDR3 runs to 15 residues. The CDR3 DNA reads as TGCGCCAGCAGCCTTAGCGGGAGGACCCAAGAGACCCAGTACTTC. Translated, it gives CASSLSGRTQETQYF.

The CDR3 coding sequence is TGTGCCTGGAGTCCTGGACAGTCAGATACGCAGTATTTT. Its translation: CAWSPGQSDTQYF. The chain combines TRBV30 with TRBJ2-3; a possible D gene is TRBD1 (6 bases). Looked up from germline, CDR1 is GTSNPN and CDR2 is SVGIG (reference sequence). The CDR3 sequence is 13 residues long. The germline V and J ends were trimmed by 2 bases and 4 bases, with 10 bases remaining between them. The variable domain in full, with the rest retrieved from reference TRBV30 and TRBJ2-3, is SQTIHQWPATLVQPVGSPLSLECTVEGTSNPNLYWYRQAAGRGLQLLFYSVGIGQISSEVPQNLSASRPQDRQFILSSKKLLLSDSGFYLCAWSPGQSDTQYFGPGTRLTVL.

The rearrangement uses TRBV13 and TRBJ1-2; 8 positions match TRBD1. The CDR3 loop spans 14 amino acids. V lost 7 bases, J lost 5 bases, and 9 bases stayed unmatched. Germline V gene data show CDR1 as PRHDT and CDR2 as FYEKMQ (reference sequence). The CDR3 spells CASNIVGTGYGYTF. DNA for the CDR3: TGTGCCAGCAATATTGTAGGGACAGGATATGGCTACACCTTC.

This CDR3 reads CASSEGGETQYF. DNA of the CDR3: TGTGCCAGCAGCGAAGGGGGTGAGACCCAGTACTTC. The V call is TRBV7-3, the J call TRBJ2-5; D perhaps matches TRBD1 (6 bases). V was trimmed by 5 bases and J by 5 bases, leaving 9 bases between them. Germline V gene sequence: CDR1 SGHTA, CDR2 FQGTGA. The CDR3 runs to 12 residues. Full variable domain (outside the CDR3, taken from reference TRBV7-3 and TRBJ2-5): GAGVSQTPSNKVTEKGKYVELRCDPISGHTALYWYRQSLGQGPEFLIYFQGTGAADDSGLPNDRFFAVRPEGSVSTLKIQRTERGDSAVYLCASSEGGETQYFGPGTRLLVL.

The CDR3 nucleotides read TGTGCCAGTAGTATCCCCGGGACAGGGGATGAAAAACTGTTTTTT. Protein product: CASSIPGTGDEKLFF. The chain links TRBV19 to TRBJ1-4; 10 bases map to TRBD1. The junction had 4 bases not matched to a gene; V was cut back by 3 bases and J by 6 bases. The CDR3 contains 15 residues. CDR1 and CDR2 from the germline V gene are LNHDA and SQIVND (reference sequence).

This clone has just a few counts. This chain links TRBV5-4 with TRBJ2-5; D unclear. Germline V gene lookup returns CDR1 SGHNT and CDR2 YYREEE (reference sequence). CDR3 size: 11 residues. Trimming stripped 6 bases from V and 1 base from J, with 4 bases between. The CDR3 DNA is TGTGCCAGCACGTCCCAAGAGACCCAGTACTTC. Its translation: CASTSQETQYF.

This sequence joins TRBV11-1 and TRBJ1-1; D uncertain. Germline CDR1 SGHAT, CDR2 FQDESV (reference sequence). Trimming took 2 bases from V and 4 from J, leaving 11 bases between them. This CDR3 contains 14 residues. CDR3 sequence reads: CASSLPLSGTEAFF. The CDR3 DNA reads TGTGCCAGCAGCTTACCCCTGAGTGGCACTGAAGCTTTCTTT.

This chain connects TRBV19 to TRBJ1-2; 8 bases map to TRBD1. J gave up 5 bases and V 3 bases, and 8 bases lay outside the gene matches. Germline V CDR1 and CDR2: LNHDA, SQIVND (reference sequence). The CDR3 contains 15 residues. The CDR3 loop reads CASSMGTGALYGYTF. The DNA for the CDR3 is TGTGCCAGTAGTATGGGGACAGGTGCCCTATATGGCTACACCTTC. Full variable domain (rest looked up from reference TRBV19 and TRBJ1-2): DGGITQSPKYLFRKEGQNVTLSCEQNLNHDAMYWYRQDPGQGLRLIYYSQIVNDFQKGDIAEGYSVSREKKESFPLTVTSAQKNPTAFYLCASSMGTGALYGYTFGSGTRLTVV.

The sample holds one count of this clone. J is TRBJ2-3 and V is TRBV6-2 or TRBV6-3; TRBD1 aligns across 8 bases. The trim removed 4 bases at V and 1 base at J, leaving 4 bases unmatched. Germline V gene sequence: CDR1 MNHEY, CDR2 SVGEGT. The CDR3 totals 15 residues. The DNA of the CDR3 is TGTGCCAGCAGTTTGGGACAGGCTGGCACAGATACGCAGTATTTT. Its protein is CASSLGQAGTDTQYF.